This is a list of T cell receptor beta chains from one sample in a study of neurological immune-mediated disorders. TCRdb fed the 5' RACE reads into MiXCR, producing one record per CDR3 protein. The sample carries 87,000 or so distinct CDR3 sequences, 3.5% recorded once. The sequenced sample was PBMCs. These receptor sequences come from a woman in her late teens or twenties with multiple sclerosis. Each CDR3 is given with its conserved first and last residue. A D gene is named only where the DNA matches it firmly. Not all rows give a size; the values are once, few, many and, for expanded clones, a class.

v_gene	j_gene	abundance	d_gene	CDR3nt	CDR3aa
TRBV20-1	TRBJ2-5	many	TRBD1	TGCAGTGCTAGGGGGACAGGGCAAGAGACCCAGTACTTC	CSARGTGQETQYF
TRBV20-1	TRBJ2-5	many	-	TGCAGTGCCCCGTGGGGGGCTTTGGAGACCCAGTACTTC	CSAPWGALETQYF
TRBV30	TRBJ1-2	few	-	TGTGCCTGGAGTTCCGGGAGGTATGGCTACACCTTC	CAWSSGRYGYTF
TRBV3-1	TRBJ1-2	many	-	TGTGCCAGCAGCCAAGACTTGTCGCTGGGTGGCTACACCTTC	CASSQDLSLGGYTF
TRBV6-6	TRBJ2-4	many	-	TGTGCCAGCAGTTACTCGTTGATTGGAGCTAAAAACATTCAGTACTTC	CASSYSLIGAKNIQYF
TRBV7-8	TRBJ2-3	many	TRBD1	TGTGCCAGCAGCGCAGAGACAGGGAAGGGCACAGATACGCAGTATTTT	CASSAETGKGTDTQYF
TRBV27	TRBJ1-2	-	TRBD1	TGTGCCAGCAGTTTGGGGACAGGGAAGTATGGCTACACCTTC	CASSLGTGKYGYTF
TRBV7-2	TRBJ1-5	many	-	TGTGCCAGCAGCTTGGGAGGGGTGAGCAATCAGCCCCAGCATTTT	CASSLGGVSNQPQHF
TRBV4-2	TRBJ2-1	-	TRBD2	TGTGCCAGCAGCCAAACTACCGCCGGGACTAGCGGATACAATGAGCAGTTCTTC	CASSQTTAGTSGYNEQFF
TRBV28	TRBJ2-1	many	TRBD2	TGTGCCAGTCGTACCGGGAGGGTCTATGAGCAGTTCTTC	CASRTGRVYEQFF
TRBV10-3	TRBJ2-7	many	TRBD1	TGTGCCATCAGTGAAGCCGAGGACAGGGAGACCTACGAGCAGTACTTC	CAISEAEDRETYEQYF
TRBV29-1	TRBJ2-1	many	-	TGCAGCGTTCCGGTGGGGGCGGCCTACAATGAGCAGTTCTTC	CSVPVGAAYNEQFF
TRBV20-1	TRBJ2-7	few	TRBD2	TGCAGCTTAGCGGGAGACTACTCCTACGAGCAGTACTTC	CSLAGDYSYEQYF
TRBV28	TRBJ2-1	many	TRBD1	TGTGCCAGCAGTCCTGCCGGGACAGCCTACAATGAGCAGTTCTTC	CASSPAGTAYNEQFF
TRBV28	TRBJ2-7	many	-	TGTGCCAGCAGTACCACCGGGGAGGTATGGGACGAGCAGTACTTC	CASSTTGEVWDEQYF
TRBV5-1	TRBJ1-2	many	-	TGCGCCAGCAGCTCAGGGGTTGGCTACACCTTC	CASSSGVGYTF
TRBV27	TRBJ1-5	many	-	TGTGCCAGCAGTTTAGATCCTAATCAGCCCCAGCATTTT	CASSLDPNQPQHF
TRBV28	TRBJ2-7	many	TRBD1	TGTGCCAGCAGTCCTGGGGACAGGGACTACGAGCAGTACTTC	CASSPGDRDYEQYF
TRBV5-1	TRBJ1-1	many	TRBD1	TGCGCCAGCAGCCCGGGACAGACCACGTACACTGAAGCTTTCTTT	CASSPGQTTYTEAFF
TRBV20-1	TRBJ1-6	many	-	TGCAGTGCTAGTGCAGCAGGTGCACAGTCACCCCTCCACTTT	CSASAAGAQSPLHF
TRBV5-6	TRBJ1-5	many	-	TGTGCCAGCAGCTTGTCGGGCGGCCTATTCAATCAGCCCCAGCATTTT	CASSLSGGLFNQPQHF
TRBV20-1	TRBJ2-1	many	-	TGCAGTGCCCCCCTTGGCAATGAGCAGTTCTTC	CSAPLGNEQFF
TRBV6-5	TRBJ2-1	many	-	TGTGCCAGCAGTTATGAGGGACACAACAATGAGCAGTTCTTC	CASSYEGHNNEQFF
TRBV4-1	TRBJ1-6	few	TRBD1	TGCGCCAGCAGCCAAAAAGGGACAGGGGGTGAAACCTATAATTCACCCCTCCACTTT	CASSQKGTGGETYNSPLHF
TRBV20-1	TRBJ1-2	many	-	TGCAGTGCTAACCGGGGAACTAACTATGGCTACACCTTC	CSANRGTNYGYTF
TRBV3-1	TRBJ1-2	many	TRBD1	TGTGCCAGCAGCCCGGGGACAGGGGCCTCCTATGGCTACACCTTC	CASSPGTGASYGYTF
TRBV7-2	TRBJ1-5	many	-	TGTGCCAGCAGCCTGCTTGGTGGTCAGCCCCAGCATTTT	CASSLLGGQPQHF
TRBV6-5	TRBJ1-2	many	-	TGTGCCAGCAGTTTCTGGGGCACTGCTCTTACCTTC	CASSFWGTALTF
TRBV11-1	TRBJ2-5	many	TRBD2	TGTGCCAGCAGCCTGGGACTAGCGGGAGGAGAGACCCAGTACTTC	CASSLGLAGGETQYF
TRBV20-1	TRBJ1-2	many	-	TGCAGTGCTATCCGTGCCGGGAGTAACTATGGCTACACCTTC	CSAIRAGSNYGYTF
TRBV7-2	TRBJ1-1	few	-	TGTGCCAGCAGCCAAAGACAGAACACTGAAGCTTTCTTT	CASSQRQNTEAFF
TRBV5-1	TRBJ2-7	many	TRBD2	TGCGCCAGCAGCTGGACGGGGGGGGCGTCCTACGAGCAGTACTTC	CASSWTGGASYEQYF
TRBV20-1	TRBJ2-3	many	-	TGCAGTGCTAGAGTGCCAGGGACGCAGTATTTT	CSARVPGTQYF
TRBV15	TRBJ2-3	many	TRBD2	TGTGCCACCAGCAGAGATCCTGGCGGGGGGGCGACAGATACGCAGTATTTT	CATSRDPGGGATDTQYF
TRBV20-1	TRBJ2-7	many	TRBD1	TGCAGTGCTAGAGACGGACAGGGTTATTCCTACGAGCAGTACTTC	CSARDGQGYSYEQYF
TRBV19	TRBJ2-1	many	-	TGTGCCAGTAGTATCTCGCAGACAGACAATGAGCAGTTCTTC	CASSISQTDNEQFF
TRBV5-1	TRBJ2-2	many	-	TGCGCCAGCAGCCCACAGGGAACCGGGGAGCTGTTTTTT	CASSPQGTGELFF
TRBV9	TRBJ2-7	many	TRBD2	TGTGCCAGCAGCGCGGGACTAGCTCGGGTCGAGCAGTACTTC	CASSAGLARVEQYF
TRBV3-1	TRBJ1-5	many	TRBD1	TGTGCCAGCAGAGACACAGGGGGCGGTCAGCCCCAGCATTTT	CASRDTGGGQPQHF
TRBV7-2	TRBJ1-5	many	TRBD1	TGTGCCAGCAGCCTCCCAGGGGGCCAGCCCCAGCATTTT	CASSLPGGQPQHF
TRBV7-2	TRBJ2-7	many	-	TGTGCCAGCAGTACCGCCCCTAGTATTAAGCCGCAGCAGTACTTC	CASSTAPSIKPQQYF
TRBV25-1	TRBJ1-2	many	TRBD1	TGTGCCACCAGGACAGGGCCCTATGGCTACACCTTC	CATRTGPYGYTF
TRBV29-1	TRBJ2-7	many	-	TGCAGCGTTGAAGGCTCAGTCGTCGACTCCGAGCAGTACTTC	CSVEGSVVDSEQYF
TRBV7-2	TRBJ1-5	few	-	TGTGCCAGCAGCTTATACGGGGTCCCTCAGCCCCAGCATTTT	CASSLYGVPQPQHF
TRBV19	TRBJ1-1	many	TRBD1	TGTGCCAGTAGTAAGCAGGGGGGCACTGAAGCTTTCTTT	CASSKQGGTEAFF
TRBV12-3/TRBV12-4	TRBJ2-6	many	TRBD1	TGTGCCAGCAGTATGACAGGGGGTGCCTCTGGGGCCAACGTCCTGACTTTC	CASSMTGGASGANVLTF
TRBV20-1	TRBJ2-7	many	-	TGCAGTGCTAGATCCGAAGCGGGCCCAGGATGGGAGCAGTACTTC	CSARSEAGPGWEQYF
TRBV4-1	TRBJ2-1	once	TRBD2	TGCGCCAGCGGGAGGGCGGGAGTTGACGAGCAGTTCTTC	CASGRAGVDEQFF
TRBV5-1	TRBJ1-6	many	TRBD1	TGCGCCAGCAGCTTGAGACAGGGGACGGGTTCACCCCTCCACTTT	CASSLRQGTGSPLHF
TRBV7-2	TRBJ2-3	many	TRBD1	TGTGCCAGCAGCTTAGCGGGGACAGGGGGCACAGATACGCAGTATTTT	CASSLAGTGGTDTQYF
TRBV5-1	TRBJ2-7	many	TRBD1	TGCGCCAGCAGCCCAACCGACAGGGTGGACGAGCAGTACTTC	CASSPTDRVDEQYF
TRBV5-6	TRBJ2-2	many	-	TGTGCCAGCAGCTTGCTCCGAACTACGGGCACCGGGGAGCTGTTTTTT	CASSLLRTTGTGELFF
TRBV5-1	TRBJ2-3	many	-	TGCGCCAGCAGCTTGTCGCTGACAGATACGCAGTATTTT	CASSLSLTDTQYF
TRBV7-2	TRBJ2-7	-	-	TGTGCCAGCAGCCCCCCGGGACGGGGAGCCGAGCAGTACTTC	CASSPPGRGAEQYF
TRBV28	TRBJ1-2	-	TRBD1	TGTGCCAGCAGTTTAGAGGTTCTGACAGGGGGCTATGGCAACACCTTC	CASSLEVLTGGYGNTF
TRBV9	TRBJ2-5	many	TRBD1	TGTGCCAGCAGCACACAGGGGGTCGAGACCCAGTACTTC	CASSTQGVETQYF
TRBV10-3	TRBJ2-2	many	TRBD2	TGTGCCATCACCCCTACTAGCGGGCTCACCGGGGAGCTGTTTTTT	CAITPTSGLTGELFF